This TCR beta chain was identified during a study of T-cell reconstitution after alpha-beta-depleted transplantation in children. CDR1 is MNHNS and CDR2 is SASEGT in the germline V gene. CDR3 length equals 15 residues. With 4 bases removed from V and 6 bases from J, the gap between germline ends came to 16 bases. This sample's TCRbeta library carried unique molecular identifier barcodes. TCRdb called the PCR reads again in MiXCR, with one record for every CDR3 protein. The data show 500,000 to 600,000 distinct CDR3 sequences, approximately 20% seen once. Only a few counts were recorded for this clonotype.

The J gene is TRBJ2-1, the V gene TRBV6-1, with D tentatively TRBD1 or TRBD2 (5 bases each). The TCR originated in a human donor who donated a stem cell graft to a child with acute lymphoblastic leukemia. Specimen: PBMCs from the stem cell graft donor, collected from the stem cell graft. The CDR3 coding sequence is TGTGCCAGCAGTGTATTAAGGGGCGGAGGCAATGAGCAGTTCTTC. Its translation is CASSVLRGGGNEQFF.